This is a list of T cell receptor beta chains from one sample in a study of blood T cells in healthy people across ages. TCRdb redid the calling of the 5' RACE reads with MiXCR, one entry per CDR3 protein. The table includes roughly 860,000 distinct CDR3 sequences, approximately 65% detected once. The sequenced material came from blood. The receptors here all came from a man aged 25-45 years in good health. The CDR3 runs from the conserved cysteine through the conserved F or W. Fields, in order: clone size, V gene, J gene, D gene, CDR3 protein, CDR3 DNA. D genes are given only for firm matches. Clone sizes are given selectively: once, few, many, or a class where the clone is expanded.

-	TRBV10-3	TRBJ2-7	TRBD2	CAIQAGGSSYEQYF	TGTGCCATCCAAGCGGGGGGGAGCTCCTACGAGCAGTACTTC
-	TRBV2	TRBJ2-5	TRBD1	CASRAGTGVETQYF	TGTGCCAGCAGGGCCGGGACAGGAGTTGAGACCCAGTACTTC
-	TRBV4-3	TRBJ1-2	-	CASSPAGLWRSGYTF	TGCGCCAGCAGCCCAGCAGGTCTCTGGAGGAGCGGCTACACCTTC
-	TRBV12-3/TRBV12-4	TRBJ2-1	-	CASSLRARSYNEQFF	TGTGCCAGCAGTTTAAGGGCTAGATCCTACAATGAGCAGTTCTTC
-	TRBV9	TRBJ1-1	-	CASSVGSWATEAFF	TGTGCCAGCAGCGTAGGAAGTTGGGCCACTGAAGCTTTCTTT
-	TRBV12-3/TRBV12-4	TRBJ2-5	TRBD1	CASSKDRLGETQYF	TGTGCCAGCAGCAAGGACAGGTTGGGGGAGACCCAGTACTTC
-	TRBV12-3/TRBV12-4	TRBJ2-2	-	CASSSVGANTGELFF	TGTGCCAGCAGTTCGGTGGGGGCGAACACCGGGGAGCTGTTTTTT
-	TRBV7-3	TRBJ2-3	TRBD2	CASSTRTSGVPDTQYF	TGTGCCAGCAGCACCCGGACTAGCGGGGTACCAGATACGCAGTATTTT
-	TRBV5-1	TRBJ2-1	-	CASSSSGDYNEQFF	TGCGCCAGCAGCTCGTCCGGGGACTACAATGAGCAGTTCTTC
many	TRBV7-8	TRBJ2-7	TRBD2	CASSLGLAGYEQYF	TGTGCCAGCAGTTTGGGGCTAGCGGGCTACGAGCAGTACTTC
few	TRBV7-2	TRBJ2-5	-	CASAGAIQETQYF	TGTGCCAGCGCGGGGGCTATCCAAGAGACCCAGTACTTC
-	TRBV4-3	TRBJ2-7	TRBD2	CASSQGGFEQYF	TGCGCCAGCAGCCAGGGGGGGTTCGAGCAGTACTTC
many	TRBV20-1	TRBJ2-1	TRBD2	CSARERGGNLGEQFF	TGCAGTGCTAGGGAGCGGGGGGGCAATCTAGGAGAGCAGTTCTTC
few	TRBV6-5	TRBJ2-7	-	CASSYRGDPSYEQYF	TGTGCCAGCAGTTATAGGGGGGACCCCTCCTACGAGCAGTACTTC
-	TRBV2	TRBJ1-1	TRBD1	CASSEPTGGGTEAFF	TGTGCCAGCAGTGAACCCACAGGGGGAGGCACTGAAGCTTTCTTT
-	TRBV5-1	TRBJ2-7	-	CASSSPGRINYEQYF	TGCGCCAGCAGCTCCCCGGGACGGATCAACTACGAGCAGTACTTC
few	TRBV20-1	TRBJ2-1	TRBD2	CSAPSGVSYNEQFF	TGCAGTGCTCCTAGCGGGGTTTCCTACAATGAGCAGTTCTTC
-	TRBV12-3/TRBV12-4	TRBJ2-1	TRBD2	CASSASGGAWNEQFF	TGTGCCAGCAGTGCAAGCGGGGGGGCTTGGAATGAGCAGTTCTTC
few	TRBV28	TRBJ2-7	-	CASTLRAWAEQYF	TGTGCCAGCACCCTTCGGGCTTGGGCCGAGCAGTACTTC
-	TRBV25-1	TRBJ2-5	TRBD2	CASSKVAGGEKTQYF	TGTGCCAGCAGTAAGGTAGCGGGGGGAGAAAAGACCCAGTACTTC
-	TRBV12-3/TRBV12-4	TRBJ1-5	-	CASRGVGGFDQPQHF	TGTGCCAGCAGGGGGGTGGGGGGATTTGATCAGCCCCAGCATTTT
few	TRBV4-3	TRBJ2-1	-	CASSQDIPPTSGNEQFF	TGCGCCAGCAGCCAAGATATCCCCCCCACCAGCGGCAATGAGCAGTTCTTC
-	TRBV5-1	TRBJ1-3	-	CASSHGPGSSGNTIYF	TGCGCCAGCAGCCATGGGCCAGGGTCCTCTGGAAACACCATATATTTT
once	TRBV7-3	TRBJ1-1	-	CASSLGQGQAFF	TGTGCCAGCAGCTTAGGTCAGGGTCAGGCTTTCTTT
-	TRBV9	TRBJ2-1	TRBD2	CASSVLSGEQFF	TGTGCCAGCAGCGTACTTAGCGGGGAGCAGTTCTTC
-	TRBV6-6	TRBJ2-3	-	CASRLDRTTDTQYF	TGTGCCAGCAGACTGGACAGAACCACAGATACGCAGTATTTT
few	TRBV20-1	TRBJ2-1	TRBD2	CSAFIAGGPSYNEQFF	TGCAGTGCCTTCATAGCGGGGGGGCCTTCTTACAATGAGCAGTTCTTC
-	TRBV20-1	TRBJ2-1	TRBD2	CSARDGRGGHNGQFF	TGCAGTGCTAGAGATGGGCGGGGGGGCCACAATGGGCAGTTCTTC
-	TRBV20-1	TRBJ2-5	TRBD2	CSATLPSGGQETQYF	TGCAGTGCCACCCTCCCTAGCGGGGGCCAAGAGACCCAGTACTTC
-	TRBV5-1	TRBJ2-7	TRBD1	CASSSTTGVMYEQYF	TGCGCCAGCAGCTCGACAACAGGGGTGATGTACGAGCAGTACTTC
-	TRBV11-2	TRBJ1-1	-	CASSFGGNLKGTEAFF	TGTGCCAGCAGCTTTGGAGGGAACCTCAAGGGGACCGAAGCTTTCTTT
-	TRBV9	TRBJ2-3	TRBD2	CASSAERGAADTQYF	TGTGCCAGCAGCGCAGAGCGGGGGGCGGCAGATACGCAGTATTTT
-	TRBV6-2/TRBV6-3	TRBJ2-3	-	CASSSTGRGTETQYF	TGTGCCAGCAGTTCTACCGGCCGTGGCACAGAGACGCAGTATTTT
-	TRBV29-1	TRBJ2-1	-	CSVRRGVGAEQFF	TGCAGCGTACGACGAGGGGTTGGAGCTGAGCAGTTCTTC
few	TRBV7-9	TRBJ2-7	-	CASSPGTGPHEQYF	TGTGCCAGCAGCCCAGGGACGGGCCCACACGAGCAGTACTTC
-	TRBV27	TRBJ2-7	-	CASSLWVNSYEQYF	TGTGCCAGCAGTTTATGGGTCAACTCCTACGAGCAGTACTTC